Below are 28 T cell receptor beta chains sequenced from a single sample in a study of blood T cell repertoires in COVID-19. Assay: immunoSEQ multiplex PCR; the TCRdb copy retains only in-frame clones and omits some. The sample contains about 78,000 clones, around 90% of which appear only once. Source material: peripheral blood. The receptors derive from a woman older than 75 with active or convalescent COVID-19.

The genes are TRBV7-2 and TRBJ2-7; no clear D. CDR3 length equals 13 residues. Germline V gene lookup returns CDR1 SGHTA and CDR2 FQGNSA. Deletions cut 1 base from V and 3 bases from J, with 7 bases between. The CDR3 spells CASSLVRSYEQYF. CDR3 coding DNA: TGTGCCAGCAGCTTAGTTAGGAGCTACGAGCAGTACTTC.

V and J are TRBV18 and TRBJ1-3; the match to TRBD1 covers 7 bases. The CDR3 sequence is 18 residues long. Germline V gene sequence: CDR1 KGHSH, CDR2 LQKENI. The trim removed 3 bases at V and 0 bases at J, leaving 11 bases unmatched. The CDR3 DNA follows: TGTGCCAGCTCACCCAAGGTGACAGGGAGAGGCTCTGGAAACACCATATATTTT. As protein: CASSPKVTGRGSGNTIYF.

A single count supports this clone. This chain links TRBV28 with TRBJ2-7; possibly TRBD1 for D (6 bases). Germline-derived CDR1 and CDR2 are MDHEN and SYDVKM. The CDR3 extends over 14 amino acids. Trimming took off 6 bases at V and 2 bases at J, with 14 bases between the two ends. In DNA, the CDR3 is TGTGCCAGCAGCTTCGGACAGACCACCTACGAGCAGTACTTC. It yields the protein CASSFGQTTYEQYF.

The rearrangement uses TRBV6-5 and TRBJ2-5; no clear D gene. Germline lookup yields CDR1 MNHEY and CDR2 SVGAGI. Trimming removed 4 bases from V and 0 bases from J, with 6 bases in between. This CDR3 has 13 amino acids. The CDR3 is CASSFVHQETQYF. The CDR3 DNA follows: TGTGCCAGCAGTTTCGTTCACCAAGAGACCCAGTACTTC.

The CDR3 DNA sequence: TGTGCCACCAGTGATCCGGGACACGCGAACACCGGGGAGCTGTTTTTT. As protein: CATSDPGHANTGELFF. This sequence joins TRBV24-1 and TRBJ2-2; D possibly corresponds to TRBD1 (6 bases). Trimming removed 3 bases from V and 0 bases from J, with 10 bases in between. The CDR3 extends over 16 amino acids. Germline values: CDR1 KGHDR, CDR2 SFDVKD.

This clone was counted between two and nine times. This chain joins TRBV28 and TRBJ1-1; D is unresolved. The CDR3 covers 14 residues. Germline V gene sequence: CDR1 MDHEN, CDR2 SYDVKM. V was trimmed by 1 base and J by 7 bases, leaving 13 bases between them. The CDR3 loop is CASSLLAGGGEAFF. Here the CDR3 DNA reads TGTGCCAGCAGTTTATTGGCAGGTGGAGGTGAAGCTTTCTTT.

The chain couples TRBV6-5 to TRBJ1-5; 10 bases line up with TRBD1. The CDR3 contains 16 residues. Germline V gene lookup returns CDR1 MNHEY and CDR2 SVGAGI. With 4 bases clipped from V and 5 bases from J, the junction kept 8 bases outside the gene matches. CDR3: CASSSLTGGTDQPQHF. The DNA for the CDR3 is TGTGCCAGCAGTTCCCTGACAGGGGGCACCGATCAGCCCCAGCATTTT.

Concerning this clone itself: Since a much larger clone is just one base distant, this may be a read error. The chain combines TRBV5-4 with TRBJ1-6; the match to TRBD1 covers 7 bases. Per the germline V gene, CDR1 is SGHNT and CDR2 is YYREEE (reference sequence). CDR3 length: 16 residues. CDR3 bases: TGTGCCAGCAGCTCTGGACAGGCCTTAGATAATTCATCCCTCCACTTT. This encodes CASSSGQALDNSSLHF.

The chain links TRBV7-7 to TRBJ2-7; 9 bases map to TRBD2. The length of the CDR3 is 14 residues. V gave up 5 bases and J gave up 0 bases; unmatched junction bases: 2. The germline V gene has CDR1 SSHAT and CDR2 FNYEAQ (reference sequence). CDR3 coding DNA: TGTGCCAGCAGCCCTAGCGGGGTCTCCTACGAGCAGTACTTC. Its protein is CASSPSGVSYEQYF.

The CDR3 nucleotides read TGTGCCAGCAGCCGACTAGTCGCATCCGATGAGCAGTTCTTC. Translating it yields CASSRLVASDEQFF. This chain joins TRBV5-8 and TRBJ2-1; D possibly corresponds to TRBD2 (6 bases). The V gene lost 4 bases and the J gene lost 8 bases, with 16 bases spanning the gap. Germline V gives CDR1 SGHTS, CDR2 YDEGEE. This CDR3 has 14 amino acids.

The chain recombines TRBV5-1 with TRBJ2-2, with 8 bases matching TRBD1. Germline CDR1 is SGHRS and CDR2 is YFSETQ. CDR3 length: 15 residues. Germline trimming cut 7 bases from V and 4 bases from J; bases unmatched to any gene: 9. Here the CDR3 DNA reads TGCGCCAGCTCCCCGGACAGGGCCAGCACCGGGGAGCTGTTTTTT. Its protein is CASSPDRASTGELFF.

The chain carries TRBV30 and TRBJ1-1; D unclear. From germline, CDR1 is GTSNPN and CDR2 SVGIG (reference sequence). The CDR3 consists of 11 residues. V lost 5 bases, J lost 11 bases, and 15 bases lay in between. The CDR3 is CAWSHTVEAFF. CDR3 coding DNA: TGTGCCTGGTCGCATACGGTCGAGGCTTTCTTT.

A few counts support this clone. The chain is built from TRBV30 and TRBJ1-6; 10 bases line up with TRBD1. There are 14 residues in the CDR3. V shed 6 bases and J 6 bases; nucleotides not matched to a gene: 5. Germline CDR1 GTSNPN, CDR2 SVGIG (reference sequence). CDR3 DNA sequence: TGTGCCTGCGACCGGGACAGGGGTAATTCACCCCTCCACTTT. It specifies CACDRDRGNSPLHF.

The CDR3 region is CASSAAGEPQHF. The CDR3 nucleotides read TGTGCCAGCAGTGCCGCGGGGGAGCCCCAGCATTTT. This chain joins TRBV28 and TRBJ1-5, with D tentatively TRBD1 (5 bases). The CDR3 consists of 12 residues. Trimming took 5 bases from V and 8 from J, leaving 10 bases between them. Germline V gene sequence: CDR1 MDHEN, CDR2 SYDVKM.

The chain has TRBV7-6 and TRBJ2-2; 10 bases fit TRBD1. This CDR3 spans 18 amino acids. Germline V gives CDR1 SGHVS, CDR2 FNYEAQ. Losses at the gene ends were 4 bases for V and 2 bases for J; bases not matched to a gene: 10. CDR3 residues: CASSYAPGQGTNTGELFF. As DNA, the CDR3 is TGTGCCAGCAGCTACGCTCCGGGACAGGGGACTAACACCGGGGAGCTGTTTTTT.

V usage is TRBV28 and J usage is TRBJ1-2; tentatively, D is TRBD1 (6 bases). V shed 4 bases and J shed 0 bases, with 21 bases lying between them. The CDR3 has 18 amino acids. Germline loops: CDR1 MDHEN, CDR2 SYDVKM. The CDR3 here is CASSSLRRDIITNYGYTF. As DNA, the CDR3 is TGTGCCAGCAGTTCCCTACGCAGGGACATCATCACTAACTATGGCTACACCTTC.

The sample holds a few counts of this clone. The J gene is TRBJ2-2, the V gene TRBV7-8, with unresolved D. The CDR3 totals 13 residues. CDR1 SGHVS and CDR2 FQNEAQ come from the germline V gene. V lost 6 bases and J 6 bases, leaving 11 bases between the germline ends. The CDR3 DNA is TGTGCCAGCAGACCCGGTGGGCCCGGGGAGCTGTTTTTT. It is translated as CASRPGGPGELFF.

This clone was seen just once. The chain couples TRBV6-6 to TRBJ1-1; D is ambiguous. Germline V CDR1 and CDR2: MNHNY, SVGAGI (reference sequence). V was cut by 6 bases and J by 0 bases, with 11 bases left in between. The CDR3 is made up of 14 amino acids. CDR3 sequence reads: CASRHNLMNTEAFF. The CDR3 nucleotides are TGTGCCAGCAGGCACAATCTCATGAACACTGAAGCTTTCTTT.

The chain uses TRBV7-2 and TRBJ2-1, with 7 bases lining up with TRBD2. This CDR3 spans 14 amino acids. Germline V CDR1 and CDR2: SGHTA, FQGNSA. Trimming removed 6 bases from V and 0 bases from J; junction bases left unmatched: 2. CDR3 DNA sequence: TGTGCCAGCAGGGGAGGGTTCTCCTACAATGAGCAGTTCTTC. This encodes CASRGGFSYNEQFF.

The CDR3 sequence is CASSWGMLANEKLFF. The CDR3 nucleotides are TGTGCCAGCAGTTGGGGCATGCTGGCTAATGAAAAACTGTTTTTT. This chain joins TRBV7-9 and TRBJ1-4; possible D gene TRBD1, 5 bases. The germline V and J ends were trimmed by 6 bases and 3 bases, with 14 bases remaining between them. Germline lookup yields CDR1 SEHNR and CDR2 FQNEAQ (reference sequence). The CDR3 loop spans 15 amino acids.

CDR3 sequence reads: CSVDAGQGREAFF. CDR3 nucleotide sequence: TGCAGCGTTGACGCGGGACAGGGCAGGGAAGCTTTCTTT. The V gene is TRBV29-1, the J gene TRBJ1-1; 9 bases line up with TRBD1. Germline V gene data show CDR1 as SQVTM and CDR2 as ANQGSEA. The V segment lost 3 bases and the J segment 8 bases; nucleotides outside the gene matches: 7. The CDR3 has 13 residues.

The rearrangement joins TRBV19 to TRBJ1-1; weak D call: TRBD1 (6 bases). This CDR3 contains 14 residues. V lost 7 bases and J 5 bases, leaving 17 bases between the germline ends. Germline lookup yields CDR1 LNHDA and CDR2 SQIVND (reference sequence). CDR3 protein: CASTHAGAGTEAFF. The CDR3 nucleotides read TGTGCCAGTACCCATGCGGGGGCCGGGACTGAAGCTTTCTTT.

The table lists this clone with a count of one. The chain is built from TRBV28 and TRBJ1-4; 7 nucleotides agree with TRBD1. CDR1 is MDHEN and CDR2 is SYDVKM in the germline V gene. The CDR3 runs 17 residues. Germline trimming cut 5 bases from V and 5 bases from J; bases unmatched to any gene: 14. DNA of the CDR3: TGTGCCAGCAGTCGAAACGGACAGGCTCCTCAAAATGAAAAACTGTTTTTT. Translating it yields CASSRNGQAPQNEKLFF.

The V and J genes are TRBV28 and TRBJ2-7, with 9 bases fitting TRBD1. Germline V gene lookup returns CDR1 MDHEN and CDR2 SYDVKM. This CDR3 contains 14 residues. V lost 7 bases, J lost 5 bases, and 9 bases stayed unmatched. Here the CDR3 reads CASTLGDRVHEQYF. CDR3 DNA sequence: TGTGCCAGCACCTTAGGGGACAGGGTCCACGAGCAGTACTTC. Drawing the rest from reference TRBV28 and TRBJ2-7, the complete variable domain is DVKVTQSSRYLVKRTGEKVFLECVQDMDHENMFWYRQDPGLGLRLIYFSYDVKMKEKGDIPEGYSVSREKKERFSLILESASTNQTSMYLCASTLGDRVHEQYFGPGTRLTVT.

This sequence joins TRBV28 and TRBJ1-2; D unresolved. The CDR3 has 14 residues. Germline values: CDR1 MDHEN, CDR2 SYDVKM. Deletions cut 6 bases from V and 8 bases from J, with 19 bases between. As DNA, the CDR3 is TGTGCCAGCAGCTCACCGGGAGGGTATGAAGGCTACACCTTC. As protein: CASSSPGGYEGYTF.

The CDR3 spells CASRGAWGREGRNEQFF. The DNA of the CDR3 is TGTGCCAGCCGCGGGGCCTGGGGGCGGGAGGGTAGGAATGAGCAGTTCTTC. The chain carries TRBV7-3 and TRBJ2-1; 9 nucleotides agree with TRBD2. The V and J ends lost 8 bases and 7 bases, in that order; junction bases with no gene match: 18. The CDR3 is 17 residues long. Germline V CDR1 and CDR2: SGHTA, FQGTGA.

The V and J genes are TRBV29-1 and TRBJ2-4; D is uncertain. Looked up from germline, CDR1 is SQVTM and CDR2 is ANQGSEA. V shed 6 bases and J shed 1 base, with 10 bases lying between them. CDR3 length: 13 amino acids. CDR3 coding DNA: TGCAGCGTGGAACTGAGCGCCAAAAACATTCAGTACTTC. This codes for CSVELSAKNIQYF.

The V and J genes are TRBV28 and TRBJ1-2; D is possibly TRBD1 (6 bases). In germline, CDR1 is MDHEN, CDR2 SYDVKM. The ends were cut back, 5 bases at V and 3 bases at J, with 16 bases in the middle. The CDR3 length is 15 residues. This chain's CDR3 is CASSGDGGADYGYTF. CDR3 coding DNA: TGTGCCAGCAGTGGAGATGGGGGCGCGGACTATGGCTACACCTTC.